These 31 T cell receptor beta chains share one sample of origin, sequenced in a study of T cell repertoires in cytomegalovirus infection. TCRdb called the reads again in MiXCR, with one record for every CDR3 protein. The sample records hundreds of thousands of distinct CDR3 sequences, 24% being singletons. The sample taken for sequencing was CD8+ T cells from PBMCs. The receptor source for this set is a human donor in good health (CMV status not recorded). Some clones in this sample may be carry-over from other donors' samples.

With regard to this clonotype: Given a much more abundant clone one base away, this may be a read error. The DNA for the CDR3 is TGTGCCGGCAGCCAGCGGTTGGGGATCAATACGCAGTATTTT. This gives the protein CAGSQRLGINTQYF. This chain connects TRBV14 to TRBJ2-3; a weak D match, TRBD2 (5 bases). The CDR3 contains 14 residues. Germline V CDR1 and CDR2: SGHDN, FVKESK.

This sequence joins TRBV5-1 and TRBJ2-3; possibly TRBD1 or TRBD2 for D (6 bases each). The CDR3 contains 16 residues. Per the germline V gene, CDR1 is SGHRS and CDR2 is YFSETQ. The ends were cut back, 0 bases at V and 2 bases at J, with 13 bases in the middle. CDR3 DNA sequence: TGCGCCAGCAGCTTGGCCTTCGGGGGCGACACAGATACGCAGTATTTT. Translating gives CASSLAFGGDTDTQYF.

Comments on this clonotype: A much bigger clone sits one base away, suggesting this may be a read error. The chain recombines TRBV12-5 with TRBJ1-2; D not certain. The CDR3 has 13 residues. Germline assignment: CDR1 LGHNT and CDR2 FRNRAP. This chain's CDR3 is CASGRGQIYGYAF. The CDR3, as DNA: TGTGCTAGTGGCCGAGGGCAAATCTATGGCTACGCCTTC.

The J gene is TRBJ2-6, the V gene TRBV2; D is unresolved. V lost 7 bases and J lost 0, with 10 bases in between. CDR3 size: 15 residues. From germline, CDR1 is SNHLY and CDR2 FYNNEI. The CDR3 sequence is CASTEGSSGANVLTF. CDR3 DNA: TGTGCCAGCACCGAAGGTAGCTCTGGGGCCAACGTCCTGACTTTC.

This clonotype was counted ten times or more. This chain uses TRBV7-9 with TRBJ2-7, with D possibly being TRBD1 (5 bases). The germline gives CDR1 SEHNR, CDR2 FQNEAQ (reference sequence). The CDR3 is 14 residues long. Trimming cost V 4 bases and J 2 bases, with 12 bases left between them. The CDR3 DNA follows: TGTGCCAGCAGCTGGGGCGGAAAAGCCTACGAGCAGTACTTC. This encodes CASSWGGKAYEQYF.

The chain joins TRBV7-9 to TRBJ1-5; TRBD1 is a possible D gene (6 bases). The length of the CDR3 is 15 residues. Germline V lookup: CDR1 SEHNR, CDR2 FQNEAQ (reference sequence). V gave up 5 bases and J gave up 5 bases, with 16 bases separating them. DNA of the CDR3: TGTGCCAGCAGCGGAAGCCGGGACAAGTATCAGCCCCAGCATTTT. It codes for CASSGSRDKYQPQHF.

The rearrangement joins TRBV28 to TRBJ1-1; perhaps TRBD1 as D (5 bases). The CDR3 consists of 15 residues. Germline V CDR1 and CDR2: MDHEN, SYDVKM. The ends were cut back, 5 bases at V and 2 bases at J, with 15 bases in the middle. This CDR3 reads CASSQWGGANTEAFF. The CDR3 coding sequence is TGTGCCAGCAGTCAATGGGGGGGAGCAAACACTGAAGCTTTCTTT.

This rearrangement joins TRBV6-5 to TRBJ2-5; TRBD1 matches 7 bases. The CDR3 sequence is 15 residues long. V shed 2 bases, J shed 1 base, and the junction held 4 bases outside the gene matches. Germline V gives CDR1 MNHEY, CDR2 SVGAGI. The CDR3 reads CASSYPGGIQETQYF. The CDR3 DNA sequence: TGTGCCAGCAGTTACCCAGGGGGAATCCAAGAGACCCAGTACTTC.

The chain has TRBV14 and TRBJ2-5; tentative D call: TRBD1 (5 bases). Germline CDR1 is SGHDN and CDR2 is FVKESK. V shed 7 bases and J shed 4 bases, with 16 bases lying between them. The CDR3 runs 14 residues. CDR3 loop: CASNHQTVGETQYF. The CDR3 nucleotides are TGTGCCAGCAACCATCAGACAGTGGGAGAGACCCAGTACTTC. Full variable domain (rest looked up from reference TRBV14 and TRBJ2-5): EAGVTQFPSHSVIEKGQTVTLRCDPISGHDNLYWYRRVMGKEIKFLLHFVKESKQDESGMPNNRFLAERTGGTYSTLKVQPAELEDSGVYFCASNHQTVGETQYFGPGTRLLVL.

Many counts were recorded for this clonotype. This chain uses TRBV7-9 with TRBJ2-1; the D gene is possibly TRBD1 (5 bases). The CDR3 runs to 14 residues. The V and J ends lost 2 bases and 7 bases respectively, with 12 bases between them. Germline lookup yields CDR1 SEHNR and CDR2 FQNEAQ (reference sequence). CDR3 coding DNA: TGTGCCAGCAGCTTAAAGGGGCCCGTGAATGAGCAGTTCTTC. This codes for CASSLKGPVNEQFF.

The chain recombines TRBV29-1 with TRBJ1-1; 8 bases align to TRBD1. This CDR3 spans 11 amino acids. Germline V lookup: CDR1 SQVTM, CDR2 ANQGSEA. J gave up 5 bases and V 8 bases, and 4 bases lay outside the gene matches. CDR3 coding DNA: TGCAGCTCTCACAGGGGGACTGAAGCTTTCTTT. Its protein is CSSHRGTEAFF.

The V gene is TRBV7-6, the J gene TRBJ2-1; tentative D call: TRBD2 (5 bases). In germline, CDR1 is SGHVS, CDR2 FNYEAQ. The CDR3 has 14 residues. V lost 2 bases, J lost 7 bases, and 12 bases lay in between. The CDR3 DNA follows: TGTGCCAGCAGCTTATTAATTCCGGGGAATGAGCAGTTCTTC. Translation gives CASSLLIPGNEQFF.

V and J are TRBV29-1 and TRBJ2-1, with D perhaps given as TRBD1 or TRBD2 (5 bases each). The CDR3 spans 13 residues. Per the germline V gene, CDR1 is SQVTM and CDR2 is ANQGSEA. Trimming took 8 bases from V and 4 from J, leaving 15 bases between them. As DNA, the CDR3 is TGCAGCTCCCTTGGGACCGATTACAATGAGCAGTTCTTC. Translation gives CSSLGTDYNEQFF.

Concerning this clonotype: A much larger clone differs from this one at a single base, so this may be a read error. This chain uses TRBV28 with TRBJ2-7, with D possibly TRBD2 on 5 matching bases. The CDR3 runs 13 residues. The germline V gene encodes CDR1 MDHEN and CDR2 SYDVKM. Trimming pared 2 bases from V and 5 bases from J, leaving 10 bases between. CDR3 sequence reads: CASSLTGFHEQYV. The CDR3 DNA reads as TGTGCCAGCAGTTTAACGGGGTTCCACGAGCAGTACGTC.

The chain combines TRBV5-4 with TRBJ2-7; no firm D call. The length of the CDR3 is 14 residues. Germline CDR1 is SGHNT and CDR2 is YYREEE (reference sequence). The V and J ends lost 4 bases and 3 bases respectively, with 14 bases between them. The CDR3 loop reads CASSMGWANYEQYF. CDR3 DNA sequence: TGTGCCAGCAGCATGGGGTGGGCTAACTACGAGCAGTACTTC.

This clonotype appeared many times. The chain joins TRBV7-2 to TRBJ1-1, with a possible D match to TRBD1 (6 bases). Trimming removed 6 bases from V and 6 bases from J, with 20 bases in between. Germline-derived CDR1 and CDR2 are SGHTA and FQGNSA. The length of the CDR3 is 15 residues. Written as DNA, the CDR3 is TGTGCCAGCAGACTAACGGGGGGCGCGGGGCCTGAAGCTTTCTTT. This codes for CASRLTGGAGPEAFF.

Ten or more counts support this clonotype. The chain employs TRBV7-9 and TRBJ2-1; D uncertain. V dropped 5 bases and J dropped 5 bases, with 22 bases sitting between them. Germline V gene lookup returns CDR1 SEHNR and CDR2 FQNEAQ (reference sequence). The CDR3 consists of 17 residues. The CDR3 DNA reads TGTGCCAGCAGCCCACCTTGGCGGCAGATAAACAACAATGAGCAGTTCTTC. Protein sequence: CASSPPWRQINNNEQFF.

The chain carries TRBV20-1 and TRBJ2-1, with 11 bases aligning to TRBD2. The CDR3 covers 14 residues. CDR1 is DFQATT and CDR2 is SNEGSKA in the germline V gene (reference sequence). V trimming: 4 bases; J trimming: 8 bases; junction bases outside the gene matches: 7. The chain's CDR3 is CSAKTSGDRDEQFF. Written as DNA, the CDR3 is TGCAGTGCTAAGACTAGCGGGGATAGAGATGAGCAGTTCTTC.

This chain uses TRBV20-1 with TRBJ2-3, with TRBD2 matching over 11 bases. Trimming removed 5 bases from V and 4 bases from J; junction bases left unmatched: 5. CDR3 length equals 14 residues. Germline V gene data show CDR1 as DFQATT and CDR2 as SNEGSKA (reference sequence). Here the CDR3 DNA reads TGCAGTGCTCGGCCTAGCGGGGGGCCAGATACGCAGTATTTT. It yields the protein CSARPSGGPDTQYF.

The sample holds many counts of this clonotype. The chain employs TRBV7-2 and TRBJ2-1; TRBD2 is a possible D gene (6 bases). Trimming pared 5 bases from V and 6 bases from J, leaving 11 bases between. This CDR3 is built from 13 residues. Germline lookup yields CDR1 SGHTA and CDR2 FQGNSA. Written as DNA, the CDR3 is TGTGCCAGCAGCGGGCGGGGACCCAATGAGCAGTTCTTC. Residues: CASSGRGPNEQFF.

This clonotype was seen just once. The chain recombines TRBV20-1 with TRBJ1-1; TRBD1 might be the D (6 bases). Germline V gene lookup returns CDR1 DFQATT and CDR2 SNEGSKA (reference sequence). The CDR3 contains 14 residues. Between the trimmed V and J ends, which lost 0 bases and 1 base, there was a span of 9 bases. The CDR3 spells CSARDDRTNTEAFF. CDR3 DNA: TGCAGTGCTAGAGACGACAGGACGAACACTGAAGCTTTCTTT.

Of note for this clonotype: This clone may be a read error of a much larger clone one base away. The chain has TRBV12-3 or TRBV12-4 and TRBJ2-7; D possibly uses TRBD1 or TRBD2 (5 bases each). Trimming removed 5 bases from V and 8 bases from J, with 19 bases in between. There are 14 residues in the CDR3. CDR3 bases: TGTGCCAGCAGTCTTATAGGGGCCGCGGGCAAGCAGTACGTC. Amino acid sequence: CASSLIGAAGKQYV.

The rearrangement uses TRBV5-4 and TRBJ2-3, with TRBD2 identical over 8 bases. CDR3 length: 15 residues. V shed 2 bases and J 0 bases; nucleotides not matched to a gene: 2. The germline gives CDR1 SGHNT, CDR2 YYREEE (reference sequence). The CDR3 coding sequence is TGTGCCAGCAGCTTCCGGGGGGGAAGCACAGATACGCAGTATTTT. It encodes CASSFRGGSTDTQYF.

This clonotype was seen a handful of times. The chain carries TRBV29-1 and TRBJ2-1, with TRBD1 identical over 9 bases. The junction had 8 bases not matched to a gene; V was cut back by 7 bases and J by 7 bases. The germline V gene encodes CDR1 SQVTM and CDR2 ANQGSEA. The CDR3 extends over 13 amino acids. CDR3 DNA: TGCAGCGCCGGGACAGGGCTCGTGAATGAGCAGTTCTTC. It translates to CSAGTGLVNEQFF.

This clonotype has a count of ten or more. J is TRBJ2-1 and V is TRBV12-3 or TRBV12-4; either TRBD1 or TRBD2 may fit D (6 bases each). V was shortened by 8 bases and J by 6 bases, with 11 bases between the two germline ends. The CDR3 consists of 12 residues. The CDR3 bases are TGTGCCAGCCGACTAGGGGGCAATGAGCAGTTCTTC. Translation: CASRLGGNEQFF.

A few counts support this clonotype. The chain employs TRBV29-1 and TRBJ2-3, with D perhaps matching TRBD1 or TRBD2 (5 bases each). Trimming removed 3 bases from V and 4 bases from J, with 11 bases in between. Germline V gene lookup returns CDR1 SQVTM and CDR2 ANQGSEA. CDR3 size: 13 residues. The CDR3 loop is CSVETGTPDTQYF. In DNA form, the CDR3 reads TGCAGCGTTGAGACGGGGACCCCAGATACGCAGTATTTT.

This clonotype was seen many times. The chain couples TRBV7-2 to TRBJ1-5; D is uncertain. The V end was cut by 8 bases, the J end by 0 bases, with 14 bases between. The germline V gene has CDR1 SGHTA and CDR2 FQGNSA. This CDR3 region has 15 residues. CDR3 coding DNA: TGTGCCAGCGGCGGCAGCCTTTATAGCAATCAGCCCCAGCATTTT. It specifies CASGGSLYSNQPQHF.

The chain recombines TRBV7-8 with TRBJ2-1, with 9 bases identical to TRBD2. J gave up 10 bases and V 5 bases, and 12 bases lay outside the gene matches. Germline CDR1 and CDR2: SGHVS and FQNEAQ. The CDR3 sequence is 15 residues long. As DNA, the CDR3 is TGTGCCAGCAGCACGAGGGGACTAGCAGACCGCGAGCAGTTCTTC. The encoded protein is CASSTRGLADREQFF.

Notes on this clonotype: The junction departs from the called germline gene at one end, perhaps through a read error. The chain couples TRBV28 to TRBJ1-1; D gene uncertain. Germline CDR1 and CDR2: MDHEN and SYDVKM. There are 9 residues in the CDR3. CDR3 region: CVSIIVAFF. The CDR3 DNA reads TGTGTCAGCATCATAGTGGCTTTCTTT.

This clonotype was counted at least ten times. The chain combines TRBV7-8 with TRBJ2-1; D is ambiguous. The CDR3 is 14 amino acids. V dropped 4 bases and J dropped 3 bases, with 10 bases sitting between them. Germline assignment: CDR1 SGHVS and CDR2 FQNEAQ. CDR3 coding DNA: TGTGCCAGCAGCTGGTCGCGGCTCTACAATGAGCAGTTCTTC. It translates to CASSWSRLYNEQFF.

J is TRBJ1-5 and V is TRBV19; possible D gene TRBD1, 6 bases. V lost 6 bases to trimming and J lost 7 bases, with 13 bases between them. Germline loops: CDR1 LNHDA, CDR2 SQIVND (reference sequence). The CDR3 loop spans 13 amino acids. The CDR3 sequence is CASSYRAAQPQHF. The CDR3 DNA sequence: TGTGCCAGTAGCTACAGGGCCGCGCAGCCCCAGCATTTT.